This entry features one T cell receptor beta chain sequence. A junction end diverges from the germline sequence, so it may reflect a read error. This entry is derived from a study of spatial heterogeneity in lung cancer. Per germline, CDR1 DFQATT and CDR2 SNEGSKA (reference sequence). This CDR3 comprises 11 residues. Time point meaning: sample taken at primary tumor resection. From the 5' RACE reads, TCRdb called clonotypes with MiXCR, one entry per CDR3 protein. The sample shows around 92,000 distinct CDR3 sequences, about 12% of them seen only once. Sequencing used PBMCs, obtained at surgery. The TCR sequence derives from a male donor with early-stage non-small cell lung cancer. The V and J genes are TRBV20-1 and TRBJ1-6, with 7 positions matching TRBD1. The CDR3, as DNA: TGCAGTGCTAGTGTCGAGACAGGGAACTACTTT. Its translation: CSASVETGNYF.